The table lists the clone carrying this T cell receptor beta chain with many counts. This specimen comes from a study of T cells in Graves' hyperthyroidism and ophthalmopathy. TCR beta CDR3 regions were amplified from RNA transcripts. First-round RT-PCR with HTBI primers amplified the TCR CDR3 region. Each CDR3 protein gets one entry after TCRdb re-called the multiplex PCR reads with MiXCR. The table records 400,000 to 600,000 distinct CDR3 sequences, less than 25% of them present only once. The origin of this receptor is a man between 18 and 35 years old with Graves' hyperthyroidism. Material for sequencing was blood.

CDR3 sequence: CASSLWTGPKNGYTF. The CDR3 region has the DNA TGTGCCAGCAGTCTTTGGACAGGGCCGAAGAATGGCTACACCTTC. This chain links TRBV2 with TRBJ1-2; 8 bases map to TRBD1. The J segment lost 6 bases and the V segment lost 5 bases, leaving 11 bases of the junction unmatched. Germline-derived CDR1 and CDR2 are SNHLY and FYNNEI. This CDR3 region has 15 residues.